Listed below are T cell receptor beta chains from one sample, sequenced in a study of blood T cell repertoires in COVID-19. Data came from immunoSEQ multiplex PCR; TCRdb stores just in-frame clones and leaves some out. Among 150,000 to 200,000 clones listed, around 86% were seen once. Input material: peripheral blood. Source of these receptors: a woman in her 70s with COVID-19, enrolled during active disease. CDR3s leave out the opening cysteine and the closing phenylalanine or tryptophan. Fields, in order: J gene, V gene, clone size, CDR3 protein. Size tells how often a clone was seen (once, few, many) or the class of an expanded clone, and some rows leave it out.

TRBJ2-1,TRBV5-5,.,ASSLYDRDNEQF
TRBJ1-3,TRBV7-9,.,ASSSFGGLGNTIY
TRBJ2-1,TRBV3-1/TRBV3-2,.,ASSLGTSRGGYNEQF
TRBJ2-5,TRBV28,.,ASSLGLHPGTQY
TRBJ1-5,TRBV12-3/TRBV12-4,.,ASSLSLNQPQH
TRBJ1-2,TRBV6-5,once,ATLGPDRVFYT
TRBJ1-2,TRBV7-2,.,ASSLEAVNYGYT
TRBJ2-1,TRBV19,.,ASSSDRDNEQF
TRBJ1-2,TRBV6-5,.,ASSKDRNYGYT
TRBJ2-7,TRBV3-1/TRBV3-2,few,ASSLDGRSGGPYEQY
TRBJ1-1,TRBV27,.,ASSLWTGGAGNTEAF
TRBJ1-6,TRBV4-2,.,ASSQEGTGTPGSSYNSPLH
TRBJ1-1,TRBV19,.,ATGSRVVERTEAF
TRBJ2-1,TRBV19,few,ASSILPGLAGNEQF
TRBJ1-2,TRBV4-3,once,ASSQSTGGVASDGYT
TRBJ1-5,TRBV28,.,ASSTIKRSQPQH
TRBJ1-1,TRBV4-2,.,ASSQVGGNTEAF
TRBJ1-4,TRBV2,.,ASSEGRRGSEKLF
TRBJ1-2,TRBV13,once,ASSSIPQDRGNLYGYT
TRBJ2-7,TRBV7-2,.,ASSSAQGGEQY
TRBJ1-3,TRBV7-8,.,ASTPGQGVNTIY
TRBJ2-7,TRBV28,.,ASSSHDRVGREQY
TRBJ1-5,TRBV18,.,ASSPSTGGDQPQH
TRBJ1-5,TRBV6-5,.,ASTLDRGVNQPQH
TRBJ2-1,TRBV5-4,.,ASSLARLAGGDEQF
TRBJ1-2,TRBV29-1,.,SVVTGDYGYT
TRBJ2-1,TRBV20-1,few,SASLDLFEQF
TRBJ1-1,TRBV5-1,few,ASSYQGGWTEAF
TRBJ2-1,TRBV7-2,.,ASSPLSPTSANEQF
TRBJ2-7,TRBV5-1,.,ASSPSGRDYEQY
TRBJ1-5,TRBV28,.,ASSLESYNQPQH
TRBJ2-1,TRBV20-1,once,SASRASGRYPYNEQF
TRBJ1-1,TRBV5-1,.,ASSLGQANTEAF
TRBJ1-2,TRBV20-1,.,SAWTDGYT
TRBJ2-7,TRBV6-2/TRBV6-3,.,ASSYPLGTSGRTSYEQY
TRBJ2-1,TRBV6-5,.,ASRLSAGANEQF
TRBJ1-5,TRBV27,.,ASSLYRTYSNQPQH
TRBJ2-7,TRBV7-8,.,ASSDYRATLSYEQY
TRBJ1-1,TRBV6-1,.,ASSDALYGLRTEAF
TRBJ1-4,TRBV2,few,ASSEDFVNEKLF
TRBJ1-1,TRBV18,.,ASSSTVEDTEAF
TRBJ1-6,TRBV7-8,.,ASSVDRWSPLH
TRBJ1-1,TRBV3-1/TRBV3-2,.,ASSPWGQGNSRAF
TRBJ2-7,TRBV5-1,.,ASSYGQNYEQY
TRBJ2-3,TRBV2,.,ASRREAGDTQY
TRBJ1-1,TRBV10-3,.,AISQTGVGSEAF
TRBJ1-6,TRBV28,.,ASSTGDSYNSPLH
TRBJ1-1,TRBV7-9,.,ASSPLSTEAF